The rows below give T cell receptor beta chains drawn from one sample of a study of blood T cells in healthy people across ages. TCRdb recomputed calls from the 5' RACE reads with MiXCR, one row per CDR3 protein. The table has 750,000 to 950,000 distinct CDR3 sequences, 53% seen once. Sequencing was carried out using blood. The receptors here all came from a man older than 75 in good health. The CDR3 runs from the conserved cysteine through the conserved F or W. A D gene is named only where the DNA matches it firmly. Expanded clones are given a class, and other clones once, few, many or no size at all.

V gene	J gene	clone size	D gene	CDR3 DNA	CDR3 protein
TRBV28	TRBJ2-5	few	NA	TGTGCCAGCAGTTTCGAGAGAGTAGCGGCACAAGAGACCCAGTACTTC	CASSFERVAAQETQYF
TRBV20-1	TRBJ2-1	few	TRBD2	TGCAGTGCTGGGGGGGGGCTAGCGGGGTACAATGAGCAGTTCTTC	CSAGGGLAGYNEQFF
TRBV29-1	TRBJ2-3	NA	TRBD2	TGCAGCGTTGAATTGGGACTAGCACGGAGATACGCGTATTTT	CSVELGLARRYAYF
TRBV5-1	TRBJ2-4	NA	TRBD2	TGCGCCAGCAGCAACCCAGCGGGAGTTAACATTCAGTACTTC	CASSNPAGVNIQYF
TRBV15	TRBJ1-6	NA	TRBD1	TGTGCCACCAGCGCAACGGGACAGGGGAATTCACCCCTCCACTTT	CATSATGQGNSPLHF
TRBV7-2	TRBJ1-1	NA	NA	TGTGCCAGCAGCCCGCAACAGGGAAGGGACACTGAAGCTTTCTTT	CASSPQQGRDTEAFF
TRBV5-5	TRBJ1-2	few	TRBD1	TGTGCCAGCGGCGGACAGGGGATCTTCTATGGCTACACCTTC	CASGGQGIFYGYTF
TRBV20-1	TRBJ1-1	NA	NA	TGCAGTGCTAGCGGGATGAGGGGGAACACTGAAGCTTTCTTT	CSASGMRGNTEAFF
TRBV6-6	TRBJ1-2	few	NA	TGTGCCAGCAGCCCCCGGTACGATGGCTACACCTTC	CASSPRYDGYTF
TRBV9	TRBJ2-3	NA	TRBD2	TGTGCCAGCAGCGAGAGCGGGGGGGCAGATACGCAGTATTTT	CASSESGGADTQYF
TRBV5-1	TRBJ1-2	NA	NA	TGCGCCAGCAGCTTTTTGACTAACTATGGCTACACCTTC	CASSFLTNYGYTF
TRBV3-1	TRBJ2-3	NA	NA	TGTGCCAGCAGCCAAGATCAGCAGCGCAGATACGCGTATTTT	CASSQDQQRRYAYF
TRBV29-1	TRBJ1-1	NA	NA	TGCAGCGTTTCTCAGAGGTCGAACACTGAAGCTTTCTTT	CSVSQRSNTEAFF
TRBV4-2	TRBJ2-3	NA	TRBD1	TGTGCCAGCAGCCAGGATAGACAGGGCAGATACGCGTATTTT	CASSQDRQGRYAYF
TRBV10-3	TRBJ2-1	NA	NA	TGTGCCATCCGGGGAGAAAGCCACAATGAGCAGTTCTTC	CAIRGESHNEQFF
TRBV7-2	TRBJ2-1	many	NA	TGTGCCAGCAGCGCCCGTAGGGACAATGAGCAGTTCTTC	CASSARRDNEQFF
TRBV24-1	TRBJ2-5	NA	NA	TGTGCCACCAGTGATTCACGCCACCCCAAACAAGAGACCCAGTACTTC	CATSDSRHPKQETQYF
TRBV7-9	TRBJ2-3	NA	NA	TGTGCCACCGTGGGAGACGCTGGGTACGCGTATTTT	CATVGDAGYAYF
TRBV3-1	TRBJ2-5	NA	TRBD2	TGTGCCAGCACCCTGGCGGGGGGAAAAGAGACCCAGTACTTC	CASTLAGGKETQYF
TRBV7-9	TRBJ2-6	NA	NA	TGTGCCAGCAGCTTAGAACCGCCGTCTGGGGCCAACGTCCTGACTTTC	CASSLEPPSGANVLTF
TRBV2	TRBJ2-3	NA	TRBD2	TGTGCCAGCAAGAGTAGCGGGAGGCGGAACACAGATACGCAGTATTTT	CASKSSGRRNTDTQYF
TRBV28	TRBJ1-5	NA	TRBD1	TGTGCCAGCAGTTTGCAGGGGGCCCCTCAGCCCCAGCATTTT	CASSLQGAPQPQHF
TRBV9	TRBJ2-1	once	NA	TGTGCCAGCAGCGCGCGGCCCGGGGCTCTGGTCTACAATGAGCAGTTCTTC	CASSARPGALVYNEQFF
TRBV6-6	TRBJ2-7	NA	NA	TGTGCCAGCAGCTCAAGGGGAGGAGGAATGGACGAGCAGTACTTC	CASSSRGGGMDEQYF
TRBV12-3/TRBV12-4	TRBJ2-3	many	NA	TGTGCCAGCAGTTCTCACAGATACGCGTATTTT	CASSSHRYAYF
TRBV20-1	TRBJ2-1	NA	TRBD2	TGCAGTGCTAGAGATTTGGTTCTAGCGGGAGGGCCGGGTGAGCAGTTCTTC	CSARDLVLAGGPGEQFF
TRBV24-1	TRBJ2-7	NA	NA	TGTGCCACCAGTGACCTTTACGTTCACGAGCAGTACTTC	CATSDLYVHEQYF
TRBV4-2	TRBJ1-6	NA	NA	TGTGCCAGCAGCCAAGAGGGCACGGGACTTGCTTATTCACCCCTCCACTTT	CASSQEGTGLAYSPLHF
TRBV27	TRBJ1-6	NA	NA	TGTGCCAGCAGTTTGTGGGAGATTGGTAATTCACCCCTCCACTTT	CASSLWEIGNSPLHF
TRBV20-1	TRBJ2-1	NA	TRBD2	TGCAGTGCTAAGTCTAGCGGGAGGATAAATGAGCAGTTCTTC	CSAKSSGRINEQFF
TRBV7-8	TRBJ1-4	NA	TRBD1	TGTGCCAGCAGCCCCCAACCGGGACAGATCAATGAAAAACTGTTTTTT	CASSPQPGQINEKLFF
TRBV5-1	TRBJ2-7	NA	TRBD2	TGCGCCAGCAGCTTGGGGCTAGCGGGAGGCTCAGCTCTGCACGAGCAGTACTTC	CASSLGLAGGSALHEQYF
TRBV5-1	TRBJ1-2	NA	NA	TGCGCCAGCAGCTGGGATTCGGGGTTTCTCTTCGGCTACACCTTC	CASSWDSGFLFGYTF
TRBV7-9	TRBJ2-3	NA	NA	TGTGCCAGCATTCCGCCAGTCGGGCCCACAGATACGCAGTATTTT	CASIPPVGPTDTQYF
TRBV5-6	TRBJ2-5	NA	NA	TGTGCCAGCAGCGCGGAATTCCGACAAGAGACCCAGTACTTC	CASSAEFRQETQYF
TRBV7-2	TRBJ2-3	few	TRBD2	TGTGCCAGCAGCTTAAGCCGGGAGGGAGGGCGTACGCAGTATTTT	CASSLSREGGRTQYF
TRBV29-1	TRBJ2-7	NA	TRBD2	TGCAGCGTTGCCCCCAGGACTAGCGGGAATAGCGAGCAGTACTTC	CSVAPRTSGNSEQYF
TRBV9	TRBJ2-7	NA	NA	TGTGCCAGCAGCGCCCTACTTGGGAGAGGCGAGCAGTACTTC	CASSALLGRGEQYF
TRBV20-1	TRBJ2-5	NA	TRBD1	TGCAGTGCTAGACGGACAGGCCGGGAGACCCAGTACTTC	CSARRTGRETQYF
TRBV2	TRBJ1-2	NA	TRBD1	TGTGCCAGCAGTGCACAGGGGTTTAACTATGGCTACACCTTC	CASSAQGFNYGYTF
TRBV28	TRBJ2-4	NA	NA	TGTGCCAGCAGTTTGGCGGTACTAGCCAAAAACATTCAGTACTTC	CASSLAVLAKNIQYF
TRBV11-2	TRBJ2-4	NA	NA	TGTGCCAGCAGCTCCAGGGCTGGGAACATTCAGTACTTC	CASSSRAGNIQYF
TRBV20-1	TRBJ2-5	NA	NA	TGCAGTGCCCGAGCGGGCCCGAGGGAGACCCAGTACTTC	CSARAGPRETQYF
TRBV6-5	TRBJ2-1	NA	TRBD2	TGTGCCAGCAGTTACCACGGACTAGCGGTGTCCTACAATGAGCAGTTCTTC	CASSYHGLAVSYNEQFF
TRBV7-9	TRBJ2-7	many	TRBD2	TGTGCCAGCAGCTTATTAGCTGCGGGAGGGGGGGAGCAGTACTTC	CASSLLAAGGGEQYF
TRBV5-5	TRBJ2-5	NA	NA	TGTGCCAGCAGCCCACAGGGTTATTTGGAGACCCAGTACTTC	CASSPQGYLETQYF
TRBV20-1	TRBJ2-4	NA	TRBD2	TGCAGTGCTCCAACTAGCGGGAGGGAGTACTTC	CSAPTSGREYF
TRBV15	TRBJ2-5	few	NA	TGTGCCACCAGCTGGACGGGAGTCGGCCAAGAGACCCAGTACTTC	CATSWTGVGQETQYF
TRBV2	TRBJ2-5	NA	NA	TGTGCCAGCAGGGACCGCGCGTACCAAGAGACCCAGTACTTC	CASRDRAYQETQYF